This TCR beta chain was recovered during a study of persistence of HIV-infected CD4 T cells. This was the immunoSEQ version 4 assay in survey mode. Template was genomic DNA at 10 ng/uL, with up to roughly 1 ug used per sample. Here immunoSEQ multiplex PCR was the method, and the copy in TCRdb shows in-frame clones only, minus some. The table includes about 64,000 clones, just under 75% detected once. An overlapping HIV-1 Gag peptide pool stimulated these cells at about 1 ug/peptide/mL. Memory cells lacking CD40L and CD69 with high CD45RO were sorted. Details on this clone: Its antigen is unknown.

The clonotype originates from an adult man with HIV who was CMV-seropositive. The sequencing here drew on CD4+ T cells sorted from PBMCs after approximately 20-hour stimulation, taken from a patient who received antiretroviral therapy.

CDR3 nucleotides: TGTGCCAGCAGCTTGGCCAGGGAGCTGTTTTTT. It yields the protein CASSLARELFF. V is TRBV5-6 and J is TRBJ2-2; no clear D gene. The CDR3 runs to 11 residues. Per germline, CDR1 SGHDT and CDR2 YYEEEE. The V gene lost 0 bases and the J gene lost 9 bases, with 3 bases spanning the gap. The full variable domain, in which reference TRBV5-6 and TRBJ2-2 provide the parts outside the CDR3, is DAGVTQSPTHLIKTRGQQVTLRCSPKSGHDTVSWYQQALGQGPQFIFQYYEEEERQRGNFPDRFSGHQFPNYSSELNVNALLLGDSALYLCASSLARELFFGEGSRLTVL.